A selection of T cell receptor beta chains follows, all from one sample in a study of shared clonotypes between healthy human individuals. The data were produced by immunoSEQ multiplex PCR, yet TCRdb's version contains in-frame clones alone and is incomplete. This sample has about 1.1 million clones; 70% to 85% occur once, and the top ten carry roughly 0.83%. What was sequenced was memory CD4+ T cells from PBMCs. These receptors were collected from a man younger than 30 in good health. Some clones in this sample may be carry-over from other donors' samples. Each CDR3 is given with its conserved first and last residue. Fields, in order: J gene, V gene, CDR3 length, CDR3 protein.

>TRBJ2-1|TRBV9|15
CASSDRASSYNEQFF
>TRBJ2-7|TRBV5-1|17
CASTVNPTGAGGYEQYF
>TRBJ2-3|TRBV28|16
CASSLRTGQGIDTQYF
>TRBJ2-2|TRBV5-1|20
CASSLKYYSPSGTNTGELFF
>TRBJ1-5|TRBV28|17
CASSLITSRQGYQPQHF
>TRBJ2-3|TRBV2|14
CASRTALSTDTQYF
>TRBJ1-4|TRBV2|12
CASMVANEKLFF
>TRBJ2-3|TRBV6-1|15
CASSGAGLVGDTQYF
>TRBJ2-5|TRBV2|11
CASSDSETQYF
>TRBJ2-5|TRBV20-1|11
CSVAGAETQYF
>TRBJ2-2|TRBV11-2|14
CASSPPSNTGELFF
>TRBJ2-7|TRBV29-1|14
CSVAKGQEAYEQYF
>TRBJ2-3|TRBV15|16
CATSRGLAGVTDTQYF
>TRBJ2-7|TRBV7-2|14
CASSLDGTGYEQYF
>TRBJ2-7|TRBV27|13
CASRRDGSYEQYF
>TRBJ2-5|TRBV28|14
CASSGLGLQETQYF
>TRBJ1-5|TRBV28|15
CASSGQGSFNQPQHF
>TRBJ2-5|TRBV11-2|18
CASSLVFWGPGQGAAQYF
>TRBJ2-5|TRBV7-2|13
CASSLGFPNFQYF
>TRBJ2-4|TRBV4-2|18
CASSQLAGGALAKNIQYF
>TRBJ2-7|TRBV5-1|14
CASSVGGGSYEQYF
>TRBJ2-2|TRBV5-1|16
CASTLDRLDLGGELFF
>TRBJ1-4|TRBV9|14
CASSPSGNNEKLFF
>TRBJ2-7|TRBV7-9|15
CASSMGQVPSYEQYF
>TRBJ2-7|TRBV28|12
CASSLTGNEQYF
>TRBJ1-1|TRBV6-1|15
CASILRGRPLAEAFF
>TRBJ1-1|TRBV2|14
CAGQGGLLIAEAFF
>TRBJ2-7|TRBV7-2|16
CASSLAARLAGLEQYF
>TRBJ2-5|TRBV10-3|14
CAISEGAGEETQYF
>TRBJ2-2|TRBV4-2|17
CASHPGLAGANTGELFF
>TRBJ2-1|TRBV4-1|16
CASGEIRTSGDNEQFF
>TRBJ1-2|TRBV14|14
CASSHGRTTYGYTF